Reported below is one T cell receptor beta chain. Its antigen is unknown. These data come from a study of T-cell memory formation after mild COVID-19. Regarding the study as a whole: Day 15 to 85 contractors were CD4/CD8 balanced; later expanders leaned CD4+.

Libraries for TCRalpha and TCRbeta carried sample barcodes and unique molecular identifiers via 5'RACE. TCRdb called the 5' RACE reads again in MiXCR, with one record for every CDR3 protein. This table has approximately 400,000 distinct CDR3 sequences, roughly 18% appearing once. The material sequenced was PBMCs or a T cell subset sorted from them (not recorded which). This TCR came from a man aged 18 to 30 who had mild COVID-19 (a few samples of this study predate the infection). Cell type and time point are not known.

CDR3 loop: CASSLESQLSSYNEQFF. The CDR3 nucleotides are TGTGCCAGCAGCTTAGAGTCTCAGCTGAGCTCCTACAATGAGCAGTTCTTC. J is TRBJ2-1 and V is TRBV7-2; no reliable D call. The CDR3 spans 17 residues. CDR1 SGHTA and CDR2 FQGNSA come from the germline V gene. The V end was cut by 1 base, the J end by 0 bases, with 13 bases between.